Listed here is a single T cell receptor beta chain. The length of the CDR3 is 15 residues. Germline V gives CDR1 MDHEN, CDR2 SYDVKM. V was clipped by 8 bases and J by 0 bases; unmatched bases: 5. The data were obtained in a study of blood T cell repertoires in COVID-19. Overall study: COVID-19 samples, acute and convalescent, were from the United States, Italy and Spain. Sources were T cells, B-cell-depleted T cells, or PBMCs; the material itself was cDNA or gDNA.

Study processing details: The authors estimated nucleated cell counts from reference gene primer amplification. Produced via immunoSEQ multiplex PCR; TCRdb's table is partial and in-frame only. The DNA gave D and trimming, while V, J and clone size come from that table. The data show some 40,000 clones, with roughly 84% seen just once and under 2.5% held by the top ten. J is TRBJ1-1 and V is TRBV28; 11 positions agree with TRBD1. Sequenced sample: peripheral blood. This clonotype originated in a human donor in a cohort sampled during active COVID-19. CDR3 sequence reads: CASGQGAGMNTEAFF. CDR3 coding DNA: TGTGCCAGCGGACAGGGGGCGGGAATGAACACTGAAGCTTTCTTT.